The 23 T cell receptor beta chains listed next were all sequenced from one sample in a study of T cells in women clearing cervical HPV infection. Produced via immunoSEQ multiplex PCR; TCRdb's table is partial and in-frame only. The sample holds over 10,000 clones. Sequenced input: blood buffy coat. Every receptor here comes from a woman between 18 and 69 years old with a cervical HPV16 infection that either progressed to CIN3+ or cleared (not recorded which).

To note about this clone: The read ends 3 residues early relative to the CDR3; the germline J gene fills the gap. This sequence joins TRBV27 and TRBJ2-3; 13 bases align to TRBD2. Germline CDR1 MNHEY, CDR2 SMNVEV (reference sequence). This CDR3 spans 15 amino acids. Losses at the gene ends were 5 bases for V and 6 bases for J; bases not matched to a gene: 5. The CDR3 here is CASSVLAGGFDTQYF. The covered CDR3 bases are TGTGCCAGCAGTGTACTAGCGGGGGGGTTTGATACG.

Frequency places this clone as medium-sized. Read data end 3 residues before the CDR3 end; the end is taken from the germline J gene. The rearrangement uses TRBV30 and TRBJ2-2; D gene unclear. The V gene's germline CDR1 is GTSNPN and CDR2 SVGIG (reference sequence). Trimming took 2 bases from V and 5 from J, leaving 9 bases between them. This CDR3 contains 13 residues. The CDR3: CAWSPDLTGELFF. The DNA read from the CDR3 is TGTGCCTGGAGTCCCGATCTAACCGGGGAG.

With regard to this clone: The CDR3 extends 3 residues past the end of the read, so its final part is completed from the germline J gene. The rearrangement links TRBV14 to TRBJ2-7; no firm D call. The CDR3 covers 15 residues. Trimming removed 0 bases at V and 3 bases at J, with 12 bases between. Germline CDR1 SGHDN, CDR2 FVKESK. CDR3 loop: CASSQEPGSYYEQYF. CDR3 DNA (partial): TGTGCCAGCAGCCAAGAACCAGGAAGCTACTACGAG.

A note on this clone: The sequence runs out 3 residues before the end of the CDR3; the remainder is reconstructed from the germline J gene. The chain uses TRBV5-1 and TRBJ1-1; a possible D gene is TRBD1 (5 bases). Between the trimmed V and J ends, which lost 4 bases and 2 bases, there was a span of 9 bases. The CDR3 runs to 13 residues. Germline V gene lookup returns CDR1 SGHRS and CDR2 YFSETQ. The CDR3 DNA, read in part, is TGCGCCAGCAGCGTGACAGTAAACACTGAA. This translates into CASSVTVNTE. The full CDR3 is CASSVTVNTEAFF.

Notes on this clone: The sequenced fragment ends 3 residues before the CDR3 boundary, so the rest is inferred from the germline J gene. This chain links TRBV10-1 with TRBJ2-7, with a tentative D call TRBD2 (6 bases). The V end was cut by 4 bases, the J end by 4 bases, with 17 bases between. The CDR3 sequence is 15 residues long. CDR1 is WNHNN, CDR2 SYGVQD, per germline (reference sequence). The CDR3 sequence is CASSAAGTRGYEQYF. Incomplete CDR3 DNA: TGCGCCAGCAGTGCTGCCGGGACGCGGGGTTACGAG.

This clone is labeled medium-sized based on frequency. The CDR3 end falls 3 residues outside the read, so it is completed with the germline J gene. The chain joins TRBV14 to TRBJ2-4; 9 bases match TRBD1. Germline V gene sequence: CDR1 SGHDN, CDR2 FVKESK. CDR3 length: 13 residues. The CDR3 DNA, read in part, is TGTGCCAGCAGCCCGGACAGGGGCCGTGGT. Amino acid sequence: CASSPDRGRG. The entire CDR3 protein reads CASSPDRGRGQYF.

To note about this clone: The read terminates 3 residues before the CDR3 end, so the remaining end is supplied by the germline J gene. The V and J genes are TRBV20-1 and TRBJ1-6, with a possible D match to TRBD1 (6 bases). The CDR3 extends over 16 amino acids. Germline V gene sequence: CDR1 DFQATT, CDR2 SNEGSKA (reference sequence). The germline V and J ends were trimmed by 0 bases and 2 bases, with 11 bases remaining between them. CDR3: CSARDRGGTYNSPLHF. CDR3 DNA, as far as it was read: TGCAGTGCTAGAGACAGGGGAGGTACCTATAATTCACCC.

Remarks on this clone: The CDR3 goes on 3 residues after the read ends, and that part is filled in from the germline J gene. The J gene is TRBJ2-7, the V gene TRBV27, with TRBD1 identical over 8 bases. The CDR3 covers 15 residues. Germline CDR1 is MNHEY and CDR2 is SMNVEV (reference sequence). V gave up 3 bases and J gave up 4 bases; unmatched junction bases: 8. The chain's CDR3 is CASSFGTRDRYEQYF. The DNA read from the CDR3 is TGTGCCAGCAGTTTCGGGACAAGGGACAGGTACGAG.

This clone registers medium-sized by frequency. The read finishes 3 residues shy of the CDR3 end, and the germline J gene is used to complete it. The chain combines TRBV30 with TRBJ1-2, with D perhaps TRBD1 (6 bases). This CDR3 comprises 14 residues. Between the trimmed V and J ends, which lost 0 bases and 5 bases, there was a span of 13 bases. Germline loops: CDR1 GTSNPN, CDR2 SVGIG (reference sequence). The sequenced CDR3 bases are TGTGCCTGGAGTGTAAAAGGGGGAGGGTATGGC. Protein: CAWSVKGGGYG. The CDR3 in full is CAWSVKGGGYGYTF.

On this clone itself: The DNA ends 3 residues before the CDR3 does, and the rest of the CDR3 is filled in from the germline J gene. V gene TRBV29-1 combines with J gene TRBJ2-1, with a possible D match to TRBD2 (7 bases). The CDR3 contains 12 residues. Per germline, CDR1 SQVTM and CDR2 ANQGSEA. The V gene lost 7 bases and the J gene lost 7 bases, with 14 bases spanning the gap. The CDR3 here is CSGSKGGNEQFF. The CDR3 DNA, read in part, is TGCAGCGGAAGCAAGGGGGGGAATGAG.

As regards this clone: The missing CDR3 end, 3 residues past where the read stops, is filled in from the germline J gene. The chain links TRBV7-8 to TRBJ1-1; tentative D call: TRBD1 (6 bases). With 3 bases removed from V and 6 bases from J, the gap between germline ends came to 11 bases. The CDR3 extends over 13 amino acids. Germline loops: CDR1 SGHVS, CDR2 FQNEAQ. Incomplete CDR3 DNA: TGTGCCAGCAGCTTCGACAGGTCGGCTGAA. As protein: CASSFDRSAE. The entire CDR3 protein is CASSFDRSAEAFF. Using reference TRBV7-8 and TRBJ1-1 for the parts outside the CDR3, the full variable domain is GAGVSQSPRYKVAKRGQDVALRCDPISGHVSLFWYQQALGQGPEFLTYFQNEAQLDKSGLPSDRFFAERPEGSVSTLKIQRTQQEDSAVYLCASSFDRSAEAFFGQGTRLTVV.

CDR3 loop: CASSLAAGYQPQHF. The part of the CDR3 DNA that was read is TGTGCCAGCAGCTTAGCGGCGGGGTATCAGCCC. V gene TRBV7-2 combines with J gene TRBJ1-5; D is undetermined. The CDR3 end lies 3 residues beyond the end of the read and is filled in from the germline J gene. Germline V lookup: CDR1 SGHTA, CDR2 FQGNSA. V gave up 0 bases and J gave up 5 bases, with 8 bases separating them. This CDR3 spans 14 amino acids.

This CDR3 reads CASSESPQGYGYTF. The covered CDR3 bases are TGTGCCAGCAGTGAATCCCCACAGGGGTATGGC. The chain combines TRBV6-1 with TRBJ1-2; 7 bases are a match to TRBD1. The read comes to an end 3 residues before the CDR3 does, leaving the germline J gene to fill in the end. Trimming cost V 2 bases and J 5 bases; bases outside gene matches: 5. Germline V CDR1 and CDR2: MNHNS, SASEGT. The CDR3 contains 14 residues.

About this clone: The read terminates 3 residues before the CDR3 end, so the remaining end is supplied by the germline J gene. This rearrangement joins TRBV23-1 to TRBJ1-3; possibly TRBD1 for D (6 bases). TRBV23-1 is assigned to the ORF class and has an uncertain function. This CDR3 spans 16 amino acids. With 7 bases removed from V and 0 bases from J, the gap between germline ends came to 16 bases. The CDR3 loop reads CASMSLGQSSGNTIYF. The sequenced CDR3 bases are TGCGCCAGCATGAGTCTGGGACAAAGCTCTGGAAACACC.

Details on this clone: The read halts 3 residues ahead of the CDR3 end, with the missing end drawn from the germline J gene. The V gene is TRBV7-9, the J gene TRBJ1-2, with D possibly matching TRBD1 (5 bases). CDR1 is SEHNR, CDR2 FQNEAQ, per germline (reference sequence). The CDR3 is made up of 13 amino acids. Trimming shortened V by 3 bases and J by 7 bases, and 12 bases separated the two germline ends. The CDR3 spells CASSFRERGGYTF. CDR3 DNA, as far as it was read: TGTGCCAGCAGCTTCAGGGAACGCGGTGGC.

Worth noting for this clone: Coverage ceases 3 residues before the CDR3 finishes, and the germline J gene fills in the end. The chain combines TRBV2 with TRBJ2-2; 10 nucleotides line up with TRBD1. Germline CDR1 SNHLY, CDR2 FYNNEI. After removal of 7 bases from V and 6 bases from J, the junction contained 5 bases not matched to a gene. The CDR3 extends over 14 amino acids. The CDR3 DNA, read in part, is TGTGCCAGCACCGGACAGGGGGGTGCCGGGGAG. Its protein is CASTGQGGAGE. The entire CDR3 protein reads CASTGQGGAGELFF.

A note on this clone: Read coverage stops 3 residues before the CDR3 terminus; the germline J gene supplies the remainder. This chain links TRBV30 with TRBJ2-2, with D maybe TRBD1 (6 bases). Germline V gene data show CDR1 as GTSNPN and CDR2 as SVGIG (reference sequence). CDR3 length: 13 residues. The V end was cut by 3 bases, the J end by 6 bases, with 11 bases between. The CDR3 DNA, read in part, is TGTGCCTGGAGGACAGGTCGGGCCGGGGAG. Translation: CAWRTGRAGE. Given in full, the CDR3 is CAWRTGRAGELFF.

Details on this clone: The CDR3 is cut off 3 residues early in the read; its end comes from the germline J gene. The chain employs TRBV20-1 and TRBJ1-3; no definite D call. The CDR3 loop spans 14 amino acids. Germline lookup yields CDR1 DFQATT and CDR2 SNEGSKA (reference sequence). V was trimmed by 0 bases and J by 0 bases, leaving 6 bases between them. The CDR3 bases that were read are TGCAGTGCTAGAGACGGGTTCTCTGGAAACACC. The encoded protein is CSARDGFSGNT. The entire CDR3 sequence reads CSARDGFSGNTIYF.

CDR3 DNA (partial): TGTGCCAGCTGGGATGGCAGGGCTAACTATGGC. It is translated as CASWDGRANYG. The full CDR3 reads CASWDGRANYGYTF. J is TRBJ1-2 and V is TRBV19, with D tentatively TRBD1 (5 bases). The CDR3 end lies 3 residues beyond the end of the read and is filled in from the germline J gene. CDR3 length: 14 residues. CDR1 LNHDA and CDR2 SQIVND come from the germline V gene (reference sequence). V lost 9 bases to trimming and J lost 0 bases, with 14 bases between them.

The CDR3 sequence is CAWNTRAAKETQYF. The part of the CDR3 DNA that was read is TGTGCCTGGAATACCAGGGCAGCTAAAGAGACC. The chain combines TRBV30 with TRBJ2-5, with D possibly TRBD1 on 5 matching bases. The read is 3 residues too short to cover the CDR3 end, so that end is filled in from the germline J gene. CDR3 length equals 14 residues. The germline V gene encodes CDR1 GTSNPN and CDR2 SVGIG (reference sequence). V lost 4 bases, J lost 3 bases, and 15 bases lay in between. Drawing the rest from reference TRBV30 and TRBJ2-5, the complete variable domain is SQTIHQWPATLVQPVGSPLSLECTVEGTSNPNLYWYRQAAGRGLQLLFYSVGIGQISSEVPQNLSASRPQDRQFILSSKKLLLSDSGFYLCAWNTRAAKETQYFGPGTRLLVL.

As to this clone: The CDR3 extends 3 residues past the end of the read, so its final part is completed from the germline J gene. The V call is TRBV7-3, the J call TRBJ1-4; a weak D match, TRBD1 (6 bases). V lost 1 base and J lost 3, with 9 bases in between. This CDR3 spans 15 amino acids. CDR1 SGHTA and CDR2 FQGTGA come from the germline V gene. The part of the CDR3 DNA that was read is TGTGCCAGCAGCTTAAGAGGGGGAGCTAATGAAAAA. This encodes CASSLRGGANEK. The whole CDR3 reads CASSLRGGANEKLFF.

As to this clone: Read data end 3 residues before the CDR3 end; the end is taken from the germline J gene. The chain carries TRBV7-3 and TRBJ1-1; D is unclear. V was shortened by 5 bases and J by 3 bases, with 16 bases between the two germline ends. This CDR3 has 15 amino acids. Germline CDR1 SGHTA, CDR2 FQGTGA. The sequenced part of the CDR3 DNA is TGTGCCAGCAGCCCAGACAAGGGAGCGGACACTGAA. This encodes CASSPDKGADTE. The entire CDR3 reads CASSPDKGADTEAFF.

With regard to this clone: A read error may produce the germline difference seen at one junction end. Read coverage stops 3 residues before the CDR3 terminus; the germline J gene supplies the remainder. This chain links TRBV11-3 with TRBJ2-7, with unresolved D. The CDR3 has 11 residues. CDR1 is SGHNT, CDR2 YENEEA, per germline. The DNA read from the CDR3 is TGTGCCAGCAGTTTAGCTTACGAG. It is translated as CASSLAYE. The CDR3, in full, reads CASSLAYEQYF. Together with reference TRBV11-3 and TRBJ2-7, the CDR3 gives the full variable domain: EAGVVQSPRYKIIEKKQPVAFWCNPISGHNTLYWYLQNLGQGPELLIRYENEEAVDDSQLPKDRFSAERLKGVDSTLKIQPAELGDSAVYLCASSLAYEQYFGPGTRLTVT.